The TCR beta chain under discussion was sequenced for a study of blood T cell repertoires in COVID-19. There are 18 residues in the CDR3. V was clipped by 2 bases and J by 8 bases, with 24 bases between them. Germline loops: CDR1 SGHVS, CDR2 FQNEAQ. In the source study's methods: From reference gene primer amplification, estimates of nucleated cell counts were derived. Here immunoSEQ multiplex PCR was the method, and the copy in TCRdb shows in-frame clones only, minus some. The DNA was the basis for D and trimming; V, J and clone size are from that table. The sample shows about 130,000 clones, approximately 83% of them seen only once. This clone has a handful of counts.

The sample was PBMCs or T cells enriched from blood (not recorded which). The chain links TRBV7-8 to TRBJ1-4; D is perhaps TRBD1 (5 bases). This sequence was found in a man between 45 and 60 years old who had recovered from COVID-19. CDR3 DNA sequence: TGTGCCAGCAGCTTACGGACAATGACTGCATTTGTGGGGGAAAAACTGTTTTTT. It is translated as CASSLRTMTAFVGEKLFF.